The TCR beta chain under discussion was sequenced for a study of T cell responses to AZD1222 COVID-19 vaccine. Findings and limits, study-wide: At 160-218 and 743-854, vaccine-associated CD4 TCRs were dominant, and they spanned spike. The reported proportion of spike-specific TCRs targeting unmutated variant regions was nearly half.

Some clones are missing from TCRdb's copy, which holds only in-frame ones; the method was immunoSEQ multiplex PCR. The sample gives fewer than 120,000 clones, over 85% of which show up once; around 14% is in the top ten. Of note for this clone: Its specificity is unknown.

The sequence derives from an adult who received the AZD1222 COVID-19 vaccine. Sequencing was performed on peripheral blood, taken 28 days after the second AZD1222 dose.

The CDR3 nucleotides are TGTGCCAGCAGCTTAGTCGCAGGGCCCGTCTCCTACGAGCAGTACTTC. Translation: CASSLVAGPVSYEQYF. The chain links TRBV11-2 to TRBJ2-7; D may be TRBD1 (5 bases). Germline-derived CDR1 and CDR2 are SGHAT and FQNNGV. There are 16 residues in the CDR3. With 1 base removed from V and 0 bases from J, the gap between germline ends came to 13 bases.